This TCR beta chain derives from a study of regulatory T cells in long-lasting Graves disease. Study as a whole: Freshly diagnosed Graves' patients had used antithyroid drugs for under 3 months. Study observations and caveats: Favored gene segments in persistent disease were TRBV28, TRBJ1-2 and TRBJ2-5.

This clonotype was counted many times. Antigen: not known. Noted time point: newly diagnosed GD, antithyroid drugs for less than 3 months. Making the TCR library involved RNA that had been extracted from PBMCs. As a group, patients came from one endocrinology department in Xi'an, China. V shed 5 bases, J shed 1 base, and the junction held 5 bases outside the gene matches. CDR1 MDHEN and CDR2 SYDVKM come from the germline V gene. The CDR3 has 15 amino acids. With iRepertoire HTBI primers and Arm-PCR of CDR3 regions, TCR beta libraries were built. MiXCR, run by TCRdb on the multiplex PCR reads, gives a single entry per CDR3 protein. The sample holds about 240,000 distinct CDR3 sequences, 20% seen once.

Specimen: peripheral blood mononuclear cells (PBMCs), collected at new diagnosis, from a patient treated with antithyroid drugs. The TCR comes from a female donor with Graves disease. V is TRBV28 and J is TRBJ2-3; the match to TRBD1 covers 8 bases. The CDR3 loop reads CASSPTGVGTDTQYF. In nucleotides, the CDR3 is TGTGCCAGCAGTCCGACAGGGGTTGGCACAGATACGCAGTATTTT.